The clone carrying this TCR beta chain was detected once. The antigen remains unidentified. Specified time point: cycle 4 day 1 (C4D1), after more than five weeks of nivolumab. Every single patient, without exception, relapsed after autologous stem cell transplantation, and brentuximab vedotin exposure varied. V was shortened by 1 base and J by 5 bases, with 18 bases between the two germline ends. This CDR3 spans 17 amino acids. From germline, CDR1 is LNHDA and CDR2 SQIVND (reference sequence). Profiling relied on immunoSEQ multiplex PCR, and the TCRdb table lists in-frame clones only, not all of them. In the table there are roughly 50,000 clones, approximately 89% of which are singletons. These data are taken from a study of PD-1 blockade in classical Hodgkin lymphoma. Whole-study context: Patients were dosed intravenously with nivolumab at 3 mg/kg every 2 weeks.

Study findings and constraints: Reported findings placed baseline TCR diversity lower in newly diagnosed patients (compared with healthy donors). Complete responders' diversity at baseline resembled that of newly diagnosed patients. It was CD4+ TCR diversity, not CD8+, that rose significantly by C4D1.

The origin of this receptor is a human donor with classical Hodgkin lymphoma. The sequencing here drew on peripheral blood mononuclear cells (PBMCs), taken before the fourth cycle of nivolumab. The rearrangement uses TRBV19 and TRBJ1-3; D not resolved. The CDR3 sequence: CASSIAAAVAFRNTIYF. As DNA, the CDR3 is TGTGCCAGTAGTATAGCGGCCGCGGTGGCCTTTCGAAACACCATATATTTT.